This T cell receptor (beta chain) originates from a study of CD8 T cells in ankylosing spondylitis. Study outcomes and limitations: Clones linked to disease, bearing a CD8+ phenotype, were relatively rare in peripheral blood. A TCR beta motif made of fewer than ten highly homologous variants seemed typical of ankylosing spondylitis blood.

This CDR3 has 14 residues. The V segment lost 4 bases and the J segment 5 bases; nucleotides outside the gene matches: 6. Germline V gives CDR1 SGHVS, CDR2 FQNEAQ. By quantitative 5'-RACE with molecular barcodes, the TCR beta libraries were made. Using its own MiXCR run on the 5' RACE reads, TCRdb lists one record per CDR3 protein. The table includes more than 650,000 distinct CDR3 sequences, approximately 10% detected once. Ten or more counts support this clonotype. Its specificity is not known. The sequencing sample was made of blood, either unsorted or a sorted T cell fraction (not recorded which). The receptor was derived from a male donor with ankylosing spondylitis. The gene calls are TRBV7-8 and TRBJ1-2, with 8 bases that match TRBD1. In nucleotides, the CDR3 is TGTGCCAGCAGCTCGTCCGGGACAGGTTATGGCTACACCTTC. This gives the protein CASSSSGTGYGYTF.